These T cell receptor beta chains were read from a single sample in a study of OX40 agonist ivuxolimab in advanced cancers. Clones were read by immunoSEQ multiplex PCR, and TCRdb kept only the in-frame ones, dropping some. The table records 65,000 to 95,000 clones, around 86% of them present only once. This specimen consisted of CD4+ or CD8+ T cells sorted from blood, obtained in a trial of the OX40 agonist ivuxolimab. These receptors all stem from an adult with an advanced solid tumor such as melanoma, head and neck, liver or kidney cancer. Both conserved end residues are part of each CDR3. The order of the fields is J gene, D gene, clone size, V gene, CDR3 protein, CDR3 DNA. D genes are given only for firm matches. Clone size appears in some rows only: once, few, many, or a class for an expanded clone.

TRBJ1-1 | . | . | TRBV5-1 | CASKEGSNTEAFF | TGCGCCAGCAAGGAGGGGTCGAACACTGAAGCTTTCTTT
TRBJ1-2 | . | . | TRBV30 | CAWSPPGPSYYGYTF | TGTGCCTGGAGCCCCCCAGGGCCGTCATACTATGGCTACACCTTC
TRBJ2-5 | . | . | TRBV7-6 | CASSLAGLRQRQETQYF | TGTGCCAGCAGCTTAGCGGGTTTACGACAGAGACAAGAGACCCAGTACTTC
TRBJ1-1 | . | . | TRBV5-4 | CASSHGGVGSSLGAFF | TGTGCCAGCAGCCACGGGGGGGTTGGCTCCTCTCTTGGAGCTTTCTTT
TRBJ2-1 | . | . | TRBV7-2 | CASSAGARGYNEQFF | TGTGCCAGCAGTGCGGGGGCTCGAGGATACAATGAGCAGTTCTTC
TRBJ2-5 | TRBD1 | . | TRBV5-6 | CASSPRQGETQYF | TGTGCCAGCAGCCCCCGACAGGGCGAGACCCAGTACTTC
TRBJ2-3 | TRBD1 | . | TRBV7-2 | CASSEQGTDTQYF | TGTGCCAGCAGCGAACAGGGGACAGATACGCAGTATTTT
TRBJ2-5 | . | . | TRBV5-6 | CASSLDEVKTQYF | TGTGCCAGCAGCTTGGACGAAGTAAAGACCCAGTACTTC
TRBJ1-2 | TRBD1 | . | TRBV5-1 | CASSDVQGSYGYTF | TGCGCCAGCAGCGATGTACAGGGGAGCTATGGCTACACCTTC
TRBJ1-1 | . | once | TRBV19 | CASSPRGVEAFF | TGTGCCAGTAGTCCCCGGGGGGTTGAAGCTTTCTTT
TRBJ1-2 | . | . | TRBV7-9 | CASSLRAANYGYTF | TGTGCCAGCAGCTTAAGGGCAGCTAACTATGGCTACACCTTC
TRBJ1-1 | . | . | TRBV4-3 | CASSQGRVLNTEAFF | TGCGCCAGCAGCCAAGGCAGGGTTCTGAACACTGAAGCTTTCTTT
TRBJ1-4 | . | . | TRBV5-5 | CASINYRDGNEKLFF | TGTGCCAGCATCAATTACCGGGACGGGAATGAAAAACTGTTTTTT
TRBJ2-5 | . | . | TRBV11-2 | CASSLVSTKTQYF | TGTGCCAGCAGCTTAGTGAGCACCAAGACCCAGTACTTC
TRBJ2-7 | . | once | TRBV23-1 | CASSHYRDTSSYEQYF | TGCGCCAGCTCGCACTACCGGGACACGTCTTCCTACGAGCAGTACTTC
TRBJ2-7 | TRBD1 | once | TRBV4-1 | CASSQVVGDRTYEQYF | TGCGCCAGCAGCCAGGTTGTTGGGGACAGGACCTACGAGCAGTACTTC
TRBJ2-3 | . | . | TRBV10-1 | CASSDKGHGDTQYF | TGCGCCAGCAGTGATAAGGGGCATGGGGATACGCAGTATTTT
TRBJ2-3 | TRBD2 | . | TRBV7-9 | CASSLKTSGAQRDTQYF | TGTGCCAGCAGCTTAAAGACTAGCGGGGCCCAACGGGATACGCAGTATTTT
TRBJ2-7 | TRBD2 | once | TRBV27 | CASSFSREPPYEQYF | TGTGCCAGCAGTTTCTCGCGGGAGCCCCCCTACGAGCAGTACTTC
TRBJ2-4 | . | . | TRBV14 | CASSRIRRDIQYF | TGTGCCAGCAGCCGGATTAGGAGGGACATTCAGTACTTC
TRBJ2-5 | . | . | TRBV28 | CASGGPRGTQYF | TGTGCCAGCGGAGGGCCTCGAGGGACCCAGTACTTC
TRBJ2-7 | . | . | TRBV6-1 | CASSEAGGHAYEQYF | TGTGCCAGCAGTGAAGCGGGGGGTCACGCCTACGAGCAGTACTTC
TRBJ2-7 | TRBD1 | . | TRBV5-1 | CASSLETGPVEQYF | TGCGCCAGCAGCTTAGAGACAGGGCCGGTAGAGCAGTACTTC
TRBJ1-2 | . | . | TRBV6-4 | CASIEQIYGYTF | TGTGCCAGCATAGAACAGATCTATGGCTACACCTTC
TRBJ2-3 | TRBD1 | . | TRBV18 | CASSPKDRLGPDTQYF | TGTGCCAGCTCACCGAAGGACAGGCTTGGACCAGATACGCAGTATTTT
TRBJ1-4 | . | . | TRBV6-6 | CASSFQGYEKLFF | TGTGCCAGCAGTTTCCAGGGGTATGAAAAACTGTTTTTT
TRBJ1-2 | TRBD1 | . | TRBV6-6 | CASRRAGGNGYTF | TGTGCCAGCAGGCGAGCAGGGGGGAATGGCTACACCTTC
TRBJ2-5 | TRBD1 | . | TRBV7-9 | CASSQGQTQETQYF | TGTGCCAGCAGCCAGGGACAGACCCAAGAGACCCAGTACTTC
TRBJ1-1 | . | . | TRBV7-2 | CASSTRRGGAFF | TGTGCCAGCAGCACGAGGAGGGGTGGAGCTTTCTTT
TRBJ1-2 | TRBD1 | . | TRBV7-3 | CASSPRDSYGYTF | TGTGCCAGCAGCCCAAGGGACAGCTATGGCTACACCTTC
TRBJ2-7 | . | . | TRBV11-3 | CASSLMTGTGGEQYF | TGTGCCAGCAGCTTAATGACAGGGACGGGGGGCGAGCAGTACTTC
TRBJ1-4 | . | . | TRBV5-1 | CASSFGGVANEKLFF | TGCGCCAGCAGCTTTGGGGGTGTAGCTAATGAAAAACTGTTTTTT
TRBJ2-6 | . | . | TRBV30 | CAWSFLTEISGANVLTF | TGTGCCTGGAGTTTTTTGACAGAAATCTCTGGGGCCAACGTCCTGACTTTC
TRBJ2-3 | . | . | TRBV6-5 | CASTNLGSDTQYF | TGTGCCAGCACAAACTTGGGTTCAGATACGCAGTATTTT
TRBJ2-1 | . | . | TRBV11-2 | CASSKTRSDNEQFF | TGTGCCAGCAGCAAGACTAGATCAGACAATGAGCAGTTCTTC
TRBJ2-1 | TRBD1 | . | TRBV30 | CAWSYSDRGYNEQFF | TGTGCCTGGAGTTATTCCGACAGGGGCTACAATGAGCAGTTCTTC
TRBJ2-1 | . | . | TRBV2 | CASTRLRSSYNEQFF | TGTGCCAGCACTAGACTTCGGAGCTCCTACAATGAGCAGTTCTTC
TRBJ2-2 | . | . | TRBV5-4 | CASSLALPGPNTGELFF | TGTGCCAGCAGCTTGGCTCTTCCGGGTCCCAACACCGGGGAGCTGTTTTTT
TRBJ1-5 | . | . | TRBV11-2 | CASSRQGIGPQHF | TGTGCCAGCAGCCGCCAGGGGATCGGTCCCCAGCATTTT
TRBJ1-2 | TRBD1 | . | TRBV28 | CASSAGQGYGYTF | TGTGCCAGCAGCGCGGGACAGGGCTATGGCTACACCTTC
TRBJ1-6 | . | . | TRBV28 | CASSVGGAKSPLHF | TGTGCCAGCAGTGTCGGGGGGGCTAAATCACCCCTCCACTTT
TRBJ1-1 | . | . | TRBV2 | CASIIGGTPNTEAFF | TGTGCCAGCATTATCGGCGGGACTCCGAACACTGAAGCTTTCTTT
TRBJ1-1 | TRBD1 | . | TRBV27 | CASRQGATEAFF | TGTGCCAGCAGGCAGGGGGCAACTGAAGCTTTCTTT
TRBJ2-7 | TRBD2 | . | TRBV5-4 | CASTQGTNHEQYF | TGTGCCAGCACCCAAGGGACTAATCACGAGCAGTACTTC
TRBJ2-1 | TRBD2 | once | TRBV9 | CASSVVAGGTYNEQFF | TGTGCCAGCAGCGTAGTGGCGGGAGGGACCTACAATGAGCAGTTCTTC
TRBJ1-5 | . | . | TRBV29-1 | CSYSQGDNQPQHF | TGCAGCTACTCGCAGGGAGACAATCAGCCCCAGCATTTT
TRBJ2-7 | TRBD1 | . | TRBV4-1 | CASSQGTGRNEQYF | TGCGCCAGCAGCCAAGGGACAGGAAGAAACGAGCAGTACTTC
TRBJ1-2 | . | . | TRBV28 | CASSHPRSGYTF | TGTGCCAGCAGTCACCCCCGGAGCGGCTACACCTTC
TRBJ1-1 | . | . | TRBV28 | CASSFHLGQNTEAFF | TGTGCCAGCAGTTTTCATTTGGGTCAAAACACTGAAGCTTTCTTT
TRBJ1-6 | . | . | TRBV30 | CAWSWGGNSPLHF | TGTGCCTGGAGTTGGGGCGGGAATTCACCCCTCCACTTT
TRBJ2-5 | TRBD1 | . | TRBV7-9 | CASSLKQGVETQYF | TGTGCCAGCAGCTTAAAACAGGGGGTCGAGACCCAGTACTTC
TRBJ2-7 | . | . | TRBV7-2 | CASSRRAGSYEQYF | TGTGCCAGCAGCCGGAGGGCCGGATCCTACGAGCAGTACTTC
TRBJ2-5 | TRBD2 | few | TRBV5-1 | CASKEAGLGYETQYF | TGCGCCAGCAAAGAAGCGGGACTAGGCTATGAGACCCAGTACTTC
TRBJ2-7 | . | . | TRBV7-2 | CASSLAAGNYEQYF | TGTGCCAGCAGCTTAGCGGCCGGAAACTACGAGCAGTACTTC